One sample yielded the 10 T cell receptor beta chains listed below, sequenced in a study of T cells in localized non-small cell lung cancer. Repertoires were generated with immunoSEQ multiplex PCR, while TCRdb's copy carries only in-frame clones and drops some. Altogether roughly 58,000 clones are present, roughly four fifths being singletons, with the ten largest covering roughly 4.8%. The sample in question was PBMCs, obtained before any cancer treatment. These TCRs come from a man aged 35 to 70 with stage II lung adenocarcinoma.

The V gene is TRBV29-1, the J gene TRBJ2-3; D not certain. CDR3 length: 12 amino acids. V was pared by 7 bases and J by 4 bases, with 12 bases between. CDR1 is SQVTM and CDR2 is ANQGSEA in the germline V gene. Here the CDR3 DNA reads TGCAGCGCCGGTCAGCGCCCAGATACGCAGTATTTT. Amino acids: CSAGQRPDTQYF.

This chain uses TRBV6-5 with TRBJ2-1; TRBD2 agrees at 12 bases. V lost 6 bases and J lost 7; bases outside the gene matches: 7. This CDR3 spans 15 amino acids. The germline CDR1 and CDR2 sequences are MNHEY and SVGAGI. As DNA, the CDR3 is TGTGCCAGCAGGCCGACTAGCGGGAGAAGAAATGAGCAGTTCTTC. Translating gives CASRPTSGRRNEQFF.

This clone was found a few times. The chain links TRBV10-3 to TRBJ1-1; the D is unclear. Trimming stripped 6 bases from V and 1 base from J, with 3 bases between. There are 11 residues in the CDR3. Per germline, CDR1 ENHRY and CDR2 SYGVKD. Here the CDR3 reads CAIRANTEAFF. CDR3 sequence (DNA): TGTGCCATCAGGGCGAACACTGAAGCTTTCTTT.

This chain links TRBV29-1 with TRBJ2-5; 9 bases fit TRBD2. CDR3 length: 16 amino acids. Germline assignment: CDR1 SQVTM and CDR2 ANQGSEA. The J segment lost 4 bases and the V segment lost 7 bases, leaving 16 bases of the junction unmatched. This CDR3 reads CSARRGSGSRLETQYF. In DNA form, the CDR3 reads TGCAGCGCCCGTCGTGGTAGCGGGAGTCGGTTAGAGACCCAGTACTTC.

J is TRBJ1-1 and V is TRBV5-1; D not certain. V lost 0 bases, J lost 3 bases, and 6 bases lay in between. Germline V gives CDR1 SGHRS, CDR2 YFSETQ. The CDR3 covers 13 residues. The CDR3 DNA sequence: TGCGCCAGCAGCTTGGATGGGGACACTGAAGCTTTCTTT. The encoded protein is CASSLDGDTEAFF.

The V and J genes are TRBV4-3 and TRBJ2-3; 9 nucleotides line up with TRBD2. CDR3 length: 16 amino acids. V was pared by 1 base and J by 2 bases, with 4 bases of the junction left unmatched. Germline CDR1 LGHNA, CDR2 YSLEER. The CDR3 protein is CASSQGAGGSTDTQYF. The CDR3 bases are TGCGCCAGCAGCCAAGGTGCGGGAGGGTCCACAGATACGCAGTATTTT.

The V call is TRBV30, the J call TRBJ1-5, with 8 bases lining up with TRBD1. V was pared by 1 base and J by 6 bases, with 2 bases of the junction left unmatched. CDR1 and CDR2 (germline): GTSNPN, SVGIG (reference sequence). The CDR3 runs to 13 residues. The CDR3 DNA is TGTGCCTGGAGTGGACAGGGGCGTCAGCCCCAGCATTTT. Translating it yields CAWSGQGRQPQHF.

V and J are TRBV9 and TRBJ2-3; 10 bases agree with TRBD1. This CDR3 has 15 residues. V lost 0 bases to trimming and J lost 5 bases; unmatched junction nucleotides: 3. Per germline, CDR1 SGDLS and CDR2 YYNGEE. Here the CDR3 DNA reads TGTGCCAGCAGCGTAGTAGGACAGGGGGTAGATACGCAGTATTTT. Translating it yields CASSVVGQGVDTQYF.

This chain joins TRBV12-5 and TRBJ2-5, with a weak D call TRBD1 (6 bases). CDR1 and CDR2 from the germline V gene are LGHNT and FRNRAP. V lost 2 bases and J 4 bases, leaving 14 bases between the germline ends. There are 15 residues in the CDR3. CDR3 DNA sequence: TGTGCTAGTGGTTTGTCGACAGGTTTTCGAGAGACCCAGTACTTC. Its protein product is CASGLSTGFRETQYF.

The chain carries TRBV7-9 and TRBJ2-5; TRBD2 might be the D (5 bases). Trimming shortened V by 1 base and J by 5 bases, and 11 bases separated the two germline ends. Germline V CDR1 and CDR2: SEHNR, FQNEAQ (reference sequence). The length of the CDR3 is 14 residues. The CDR3 here is CASSLGEGRETQYF. The CDR3 coding sequence is TGTGCCAGCAGCTTAGGTGAGGGCCGGGAGACCCAGTACTTC.